These T cell receptor beta chains were read from a single sample in a study of T-cell reconstitution after alpha-beta-depleted transplantation in children. Each CDR3 protein gets one entry after TCRdb re-called the PCR reads with MiXCR. Altogether around 670,000 distinct CDR3 sequences are present, less than 15% being singletons, with the ten largest covering 0.75% to 0.85%. Sequenced here: PBMCs, sampled before TCRalphabeta/CD19-depleted stem cell transplant. Receptor source: a girl aged 2-10 years with congenital amegakaryocytic thrombocytopenia, due to receive a stem cell transplant. Each CDR3 is given with its conserved first and last residue. Each record gives: CDR3 protein, CDR3 DNA, D gene, V gene, CDR3 length, J gene, clone size. A D gene is named only where the DNA matches it firmly. Clone size is shown for a subset of rows, as once, few, many or a class of expanded clone.

CSARGGTSGSSYEQYF | TGCAGTGCTAGAGGGGGGACTAGCGGGAGCTCCTACGAGCAGTACTTC | TRBD2 | TRBV20-1 | 16 | TRBJ2-7 | NA
CASSQWRGGGTEAFF | TGTGCCAGCAGCCAGTGGCGAGGGGGCGGCACTGAAGCTTTCTTT | TRBD1 | TRBV3-1 | 15 | TRBJ1-1 | many
CASSPMRGSIEAFF | TGCGCCAGCAGCCCGATGCGGGGTTCTATAGAAGCTTTCTTT | NA | TRBV5-1 | 14 | TRBJ1-1 | many
CSAEGTNRVYNEQFF | TGCAGTGCGGAAGGGACCAATCGGGTCTACAATGAGCAGTTCTTC | NA | TRBV20-1 | 15 | TRBJ2-1 | many
CSVVGRGTDTQYF | TGCAGCGTTGTCGGTAGGGGAACAGATACGCAGTATTTT | NA | TRBV29-1 | 13 | TRBJ2-3 | many
CASIDSGKSSYEQYF | TGTGCCAGCATTGATAGCGGGAAGAGCTCCTACGAGCAGTACTTC | TRBD2 | TRBV12-3/TRBV12-4 | 15 | TRBJ2-7 | NA
CASSIRTSGVSSYNEQFF | TGTGCCAGCAGCATTCGGACTAGCGGAGTCAGCTCCTACAATGAGCAGTTCTTC | TRBD2 | TRBV11-2 | 18 | TRBJ2-1 | NA
CASSEVAEHTDTQYF | TGCGCCAGCAGTGAAGTAGCGGAGCACACAGATACGCAGTATTTT | NA | TRBV10-1 | 15 | TRBJ2-3 | many
CASSSPGLSSYEQYF | TGTGCCAGCAGCTCCCCGGGACTGAGCTCCTACGAGCAGTACTTC | NA | TRBV7-9 | 15 | TRBJ2-7 | NA
CASSLSLSGTLGYNEQFF | TGTGCCAGCAGCTTAAGCCTTAGCGGGACGCTAGGCTACAATGAGCAGTTCTTC | TRBD2 | TRBV7-2 | 18 | TRBJ2-1 | NA
CASSPERGHEQYF | TGTGCCAGCAGCCCCGAAAGGGGGCACGAGCAGTACTTC | TRBD1 | TRBV7-6 | 13 | TRBJ2-7 | few
CATSHKARSSSGNTIYF | TGTGCCACCAGCCACAAGGCCCGGTCCAGCTCTGGAAACACCATATATTTT | NA | TRBV3-1 | 17 | TRBJ1-3 | NA
CSARATLIQYF | TGCAGTGCTAGAGCGACTCTCATTCAGTACTTC | NA | TRBV20-1 | 11 | TRBJ2-4 | few
CASSVGGPGSNTEAFF | TGTGCCAGCAGCGTAGGGGGACCGGGATCGAACACTGAAGCTTTCTTT | NA | TRBV9 | 16 | TRBJ1-1 | few
CASSTFSSTDTQYF | TGTGCCAGTAGTACTTTCTCTAGCACAGATACGCAGTATTTT | NA | TRBV19 | 14 | TRBJ2-3 | NA
CAWSVGLGQSWELFF | TGTGCCTGGAGTGTTGGTCTCGGGCAGTCCTGGGAGCTGTTTTTT | NA | TRBV30 | 15 | TRBJ2-2 | few
CSATTLAGDYQETQYF | TGCAGTGCCACGACCCTAGCGGGGGATTACCAAGAGACCCAGTACTTC | TRBD2 | TRBV20-1 | 16 | TRBJ2-5 | few
CASSLGQLLGEQYF | TGTGCCAGCAGCTTAGGACAGCTCTTGGGCGAGCAGTACTTC | NA | TRBV11-2 | 14 | TRBJ2-7 | NA
CASSPAEQFYGYTF | TGTGCCAGCTCACCGGCGGAACAATTCTATGGCTACACCTTC | NA | TRBV18 | 14 | TRBJ1-2 | few
CASSTGSDGELFF | TGTGCCAGCAGTACAGGGTCCGACGGGGAGCTGTTTTTT | NA | TRBV12-3/TRBV12-4 | 13 | TRBJ2-2 | few
CSARQGAEKLFF | TGCAGTGCTAGACAGGGGGCTGAAAAACTGTTTTTT | TRBD1 | TRBV20-1 | 12 | TRBJ1-4 | many
CASSPTYGWVGTDTQYF | TGCGCCAGCAGCCCAACCTACGGCTGGGTGGGGACAGATACGCAGTATTTT | NA | TRBV5-1 | 17 | TRBJ2-3 | many
CSGGTVNEKLFF | TGCAGCGGGGGGACAGTTAATGAAAAACTGTTTTTT | TRBD1 | TRBV29-1 | 12 | TRBJ1-4 | NA
CSAILRDPFYNEQFF | TGCAGTGCAATTTTGAGGGATCCCTTCTACAATGAGCAGTTCTTC | NA | TRBV20-1 | 15 | TRBJ2-1 | many
CASSASGNSPLHF | TGCGCCAGCAGTGCATCGGGTAATTCACCCCTCCACTTT | NA | TRBV10-2 | 13 | TRBJ1-6 | NA
CASSLNGVYGYTF | TGTGCCAGCAGCTTAAACGGGGTCTATGGCTACACCTTC | NA | TRBV7-2 | 13 | TRBJ1-2 | many
CAISDSEDRSAGELFF | TGTGCCATCAGTGATTCAGAAGACAGGTCAGCCGGGGAGCTGTTTTTT | NA | TRBV10-3 | 16 | TRBJ2-2 | many
CASSLFRREGRDTQYF | TGCGCCAGCAGCTTGTTCCGGCGGGAGGGCCGGGATACGCAGTATTTT | TRBD2 | TRBV5-1 | 16 | TRBJ2-3 | NA
CASSVGVAAFF | TGTGCCAGCAGCGTCGGAGTTGCGGCTTTCTTT | NA | TRBV2 | 11 | TRBJ1-1 | NA
CASSPPSGLEQYF | TGTGCCAGCAGCCCTCCTAGCGGTCTCGAGCAGTACTTC | TRBD2 | TRBV7-9 | 13 | TRBJ2-7 | many
CASSLVSQNTGELFF | TGCGCCAGCAGCTTGGTTTCGCAGAACACCGGGGAGCTGTTTTTT | NA | TRBV5-1 | 15 | TRBJ2-2 | NA
CASSLVPTGGGKAFF | TGTGCCAGCAGTTTAGTCCCAACAGGGGGAGGTAAAGCTTTCTTT | TRBD1 | TRBV12-3/TRBV12-4 | 15 | TRBJ1-1 | many
CASSLGQGWVYSNQPQHF | TGTGCCAGCAGTCTCGGACAGGGGTGGGTATATAGCAATCAGCCCCAGCATTTT | TRBD1 | TRBV12-3/TRBV12-4 | 18 | TRBJ1-5 | many
CASSLQVSDYGYTF | TGCGCCAGCAGCTTGCAGGTCTCGGACTATGGCTACACCTTC | NA | TRBV5-1 | 14 | TRBJ1-2 | few
CSGRSQAGSPGTQYF | TGCAGTGGAAGGAGTCAGGCGGGATCCCCTGGGACCCAGTACTTC | NA | TRBV20-1 | 15 | TRBJ2-5 | few
CSAPLGGNTGELFF | TGCAGTGCTCCCTTGGGGGGGAACACCGGGGAGCTGTTTTTT | NA | TRBV20-1 | 14 | TRBJ2-2 | NA
CASSLSTDEQFF | TGTGCCAGCAGTTTATCGACGGATGAGCAGTTCTTC | NA | TRBV27 | 12 | TRBJ2-1 | few
CASRPSRNHQETQYF | TGTGCCAGCAGGCCCTCGAGGAACCACCAAGAGACCCAGTACTTC | NA | TRBV12-3/TRBV12-4 | 15 | TRBJ2-5 | few
CASSLAGTGLFYQPQHF | TGTGCCAGCAGCTTGGCCGGGACAGGGCTCTTCTATCAGCCCCAGCATTTT | TRBD1 | TRBV5-5 | 17 | TRBJ1-5 | few
CSGFGSLQETQYF | TGCAGTGGGTTCGGGAGCCTGCAAGAGACCCAGTACTTC | NA | TRBV20-1 | 13 | TRBJ2-5 | few
CASSYRGLEEKLFF | TGCGCCAGCAGCTACAGGGGGCTAGAAGAAAAACTGTTTTTT | TRBD1 | TRBV5-1 | 14 | TRBJ1-4 | few
CSVELGTGGEGGYTF | TGCAGCGTTGAACTCGGGACAGGGGGCGAAGGTGGCTACACCTTC | TRBD1 | TRBV29-1 | 15 | TRBJ1-2 | NA
CASSFVRYEQYF | TGTGCCAGCAGCTTCGTCCGCTACGAGCAGTACTTC | NA | TRBV11-2 | 12 | TRBJ2-7 | many
CASSFQGELTRGEQFF | TGTGCCAGCAGTTTCCAAGGAGAACTCACAAGGGGTGAGCAGTTCTTC | NA | TRBV12-3/TRBV12-4 | 16 | TRBJ2-1 | few
CASRPPRGSSYNEQFF | TGTGCCAGCAGGCCCCCACGTGGGAGCTCTTACAATGAGCAGTTCTTC | NA | TRBV6-1 | 16 | TRBJ2-1 | few
CASSLTSGGPNEQFF | TGCGCCAGCAGCTTGACTAGCGGGGGACCAAATGAGCAGTTCTTC | TRBD2 | TRBV5-1 | 15 | TRBJ2-1 | few
CASTYLGGDNEQYF | TGTGCCAGCACCTATCTCGGGGGGGACAACGAGCAGTACTTC | TRBD2 | TRBV7-9 | 14 | TRBJ2-7 | few
CSVARGQGPDTQYF | TGCAGCGTTGCTCGGGGACAGGGGCCAGATACGCAGTATTTT | TRBD1 | TRBV29-1 | 14 | TRBJ2-3 | many